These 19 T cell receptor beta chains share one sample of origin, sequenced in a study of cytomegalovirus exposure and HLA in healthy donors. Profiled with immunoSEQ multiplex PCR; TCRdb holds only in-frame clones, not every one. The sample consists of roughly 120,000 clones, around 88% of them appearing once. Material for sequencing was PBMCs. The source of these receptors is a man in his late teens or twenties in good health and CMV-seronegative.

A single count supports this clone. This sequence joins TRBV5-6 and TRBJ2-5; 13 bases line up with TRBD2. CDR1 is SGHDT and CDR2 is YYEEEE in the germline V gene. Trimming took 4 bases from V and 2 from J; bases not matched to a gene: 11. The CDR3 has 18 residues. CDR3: CASSHKAGTSGEQETQYF. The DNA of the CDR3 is TGTGCCAGCAGCCACAAGGCAGGGACTAGCGGGGAACAAGAGACCCAGTACTTC. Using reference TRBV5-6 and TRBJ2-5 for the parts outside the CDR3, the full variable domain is DAGVTQSPTHLIKTRGQQVTLRCSPKSGHDTVSWYQQALGQGPQFIFQYYEEEERQRGNFPDRFSGHQFPNYSSELNVNALLLGDSALYLCASSHKAGTSGEQETQYFGPGTRLLVL.

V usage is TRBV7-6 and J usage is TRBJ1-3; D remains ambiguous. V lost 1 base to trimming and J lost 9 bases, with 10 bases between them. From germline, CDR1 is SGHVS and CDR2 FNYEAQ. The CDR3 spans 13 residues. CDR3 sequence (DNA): TGTGCCAGCAGCTTAGGAGGTACCAGCACCATATATTTT. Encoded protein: CASSLGGTSTIYF.

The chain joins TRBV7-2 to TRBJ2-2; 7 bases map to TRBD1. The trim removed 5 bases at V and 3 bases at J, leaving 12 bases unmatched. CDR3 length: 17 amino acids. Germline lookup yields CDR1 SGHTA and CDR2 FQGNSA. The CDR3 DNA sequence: TGTGCCAGCAGCGACCGGGACAGAACCTTATACACCGGGGAGCTGTTTTTT. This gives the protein CASSDRDRTLYTGELFF.

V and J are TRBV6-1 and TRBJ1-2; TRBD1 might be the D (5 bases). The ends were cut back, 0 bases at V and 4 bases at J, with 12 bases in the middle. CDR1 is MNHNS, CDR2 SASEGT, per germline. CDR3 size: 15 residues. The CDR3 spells CASSEALPQGYGYTF. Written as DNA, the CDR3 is TGTGCCAGCAGTGAAGCACTTCCGCAGGGCTATGGCTACACCTTC.

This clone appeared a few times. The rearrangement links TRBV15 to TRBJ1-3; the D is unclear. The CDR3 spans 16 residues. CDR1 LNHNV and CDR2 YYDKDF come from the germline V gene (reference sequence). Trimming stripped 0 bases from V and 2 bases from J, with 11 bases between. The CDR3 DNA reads TGTGCCACCAGCAGAGATTTTCCGGGAGCTGGAAACACCATATATTTT. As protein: CATSRDFPGAGNTIYF.

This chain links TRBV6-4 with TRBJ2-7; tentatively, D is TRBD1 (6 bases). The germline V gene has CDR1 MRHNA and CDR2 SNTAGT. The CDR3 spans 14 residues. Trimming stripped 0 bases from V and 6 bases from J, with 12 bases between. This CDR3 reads CASSDSGRGTEQYF. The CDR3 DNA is TGTGCCAGCAGTGACTCCGGCAGGGGAACCGAGCAGTACTTC.

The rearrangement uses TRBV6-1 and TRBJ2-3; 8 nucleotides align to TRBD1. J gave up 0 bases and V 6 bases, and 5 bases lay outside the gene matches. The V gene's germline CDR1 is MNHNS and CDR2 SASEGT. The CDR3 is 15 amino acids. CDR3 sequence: CASSKDRASTDTQYF. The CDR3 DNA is TGTGCCAGCAGCAAGGACAGGGCTAGCACAGATACGCAGTATTTT.

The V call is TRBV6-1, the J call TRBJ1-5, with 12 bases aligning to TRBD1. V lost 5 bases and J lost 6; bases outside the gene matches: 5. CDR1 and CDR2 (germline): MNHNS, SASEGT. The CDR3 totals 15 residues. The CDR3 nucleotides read TGTGCCAGCAGTAAGGGACAGGGGGCGACTCAGCCCCAGCATTTT. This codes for CASSKGQGATQPQHF.

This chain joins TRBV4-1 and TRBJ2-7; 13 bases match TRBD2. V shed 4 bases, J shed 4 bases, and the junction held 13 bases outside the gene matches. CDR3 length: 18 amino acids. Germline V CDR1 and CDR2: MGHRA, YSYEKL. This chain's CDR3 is CASSPRTSGSPTPYEQYF. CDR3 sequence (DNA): TGCGCCAGCAGCCCTAGGACTAGCGGGAGCCCTACCCCTTACGAGCAGTACTTC.

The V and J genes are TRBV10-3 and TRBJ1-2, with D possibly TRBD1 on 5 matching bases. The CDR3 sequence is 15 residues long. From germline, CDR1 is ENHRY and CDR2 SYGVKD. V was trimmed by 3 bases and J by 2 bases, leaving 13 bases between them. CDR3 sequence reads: CAISDYRLKNYGYTF. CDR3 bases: TGTGCCATCAGTGATTACAGGTTAAAAAACTATGGCTACACCTTC.

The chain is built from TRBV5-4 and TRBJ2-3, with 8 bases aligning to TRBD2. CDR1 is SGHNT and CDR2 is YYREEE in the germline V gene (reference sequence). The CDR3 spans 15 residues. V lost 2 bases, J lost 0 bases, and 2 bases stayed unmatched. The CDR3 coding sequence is TGTGCCAGCAGCTTAAGCGGGGGAAGCACAGATACGCAGTATTTT. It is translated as CASSLSGGSTDTQYF. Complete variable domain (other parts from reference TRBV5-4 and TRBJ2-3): ETGVTQSPTHLIKTRGQQVTLRCSSQSGHNTVSWYQQALGQGPQFIFQYYREEENGRGNFPPRFSGLQFPNYSSELNVNALELDDSALYLCASSLSGGSTDTQYFGPGTRLTVL.

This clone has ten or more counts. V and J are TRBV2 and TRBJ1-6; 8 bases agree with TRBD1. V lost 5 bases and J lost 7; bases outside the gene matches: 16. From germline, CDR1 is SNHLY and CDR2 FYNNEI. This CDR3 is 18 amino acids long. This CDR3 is CASSYTRTGQRQNSPLHF. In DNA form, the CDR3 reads TGTGCCAGCAGTTATACTAGGACAGGGCAACGGCAAAATTCACCCCTCCACTTT.

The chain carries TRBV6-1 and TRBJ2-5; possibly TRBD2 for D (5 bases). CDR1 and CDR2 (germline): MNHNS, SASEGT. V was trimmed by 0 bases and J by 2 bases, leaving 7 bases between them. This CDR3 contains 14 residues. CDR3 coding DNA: TGTGCCAGCAGTGAAGCGAGGGCTCAAGAGACCCAGTACTTC. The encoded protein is CASSEARAQETQYF.

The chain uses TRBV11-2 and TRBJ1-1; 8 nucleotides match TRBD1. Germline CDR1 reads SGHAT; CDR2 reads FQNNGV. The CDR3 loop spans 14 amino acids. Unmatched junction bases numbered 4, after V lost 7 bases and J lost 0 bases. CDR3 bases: TGTGCCAGCACCCTGACAGGGGTGAACACTGAAGCTTTCTTT. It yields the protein CASTLTGVNTEAFF.

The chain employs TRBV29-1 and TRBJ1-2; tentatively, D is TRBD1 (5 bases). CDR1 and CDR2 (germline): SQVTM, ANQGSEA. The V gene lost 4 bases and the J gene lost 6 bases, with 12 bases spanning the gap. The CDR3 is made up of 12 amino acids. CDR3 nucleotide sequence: TGCAGCGTTGGCCCGGGGGACGATGGCTACACCTTC. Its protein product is CSVGPGDDGYTF.

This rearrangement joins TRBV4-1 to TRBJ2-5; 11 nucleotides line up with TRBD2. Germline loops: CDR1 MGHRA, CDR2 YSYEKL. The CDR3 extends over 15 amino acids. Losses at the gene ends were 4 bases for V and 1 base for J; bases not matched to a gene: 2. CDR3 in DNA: TGCGCCAGCAGCCTTAGCGGGGGGGCCCAAGAGACCCAGTACTTC. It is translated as CASSLSGGAQETQYF.

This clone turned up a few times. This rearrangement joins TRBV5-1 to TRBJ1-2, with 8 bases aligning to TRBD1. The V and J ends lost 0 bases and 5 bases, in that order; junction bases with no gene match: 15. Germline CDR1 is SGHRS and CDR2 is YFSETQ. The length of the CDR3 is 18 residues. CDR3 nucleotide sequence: TGCGCCAGCAGCTTGGATTGGATGCCAAGGACAGGGCAATATGGCTACACCTTC. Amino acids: CASSLDWMPRTGQYGYTF.

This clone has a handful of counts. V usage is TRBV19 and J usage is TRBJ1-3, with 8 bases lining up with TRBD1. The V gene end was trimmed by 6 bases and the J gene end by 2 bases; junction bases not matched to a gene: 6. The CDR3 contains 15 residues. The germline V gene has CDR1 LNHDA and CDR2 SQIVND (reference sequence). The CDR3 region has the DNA TGTGCCAGTAGCCCCGGGACAGGCACTGGAAACACCATATATTTT. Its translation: CASSPGTGTGNTIYF.

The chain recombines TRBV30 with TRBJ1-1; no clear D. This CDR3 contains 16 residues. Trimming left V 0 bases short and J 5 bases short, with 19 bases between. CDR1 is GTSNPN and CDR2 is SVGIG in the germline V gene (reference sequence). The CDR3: CAWSVTRPREETEAFF. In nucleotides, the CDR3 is TGTGCCTGGAGTGTTACCCGTCCACGTGAGGAAACTGAAGCTTTCTTT.